This paragraph reports one TCR beta chain. The antigen remains undetermined. This sample was taken from a study of T-cell reconstitution after alpha-beta-depleted transplantation in children. General observations from the study: Newly produced T cells mostly accounted for T-cell counts and diversity one year post-transplant. Expanded clones from the graft, numbering several hundred, reportedly supplied alpha-beta T cells about two months after transplant.

Using unique molecular identifiers, the investigators prepared the TCRbeta library. Using its own MiXCR run on the PCR reads, TCRdb lists one record per CDR3 protein. This repertoire shows roughly 16,000 distinct CDR3 sequences, roughly an eighth found once; its top ten account for approximately 71%. Germline CDR1 reads DFQATT; CDR2 reads SNEGSKA (reference sequence). Trimming removed 6 bases from V and 3 bases from J, with 20 bases in between. CDR3 length equals 15 residues. The sequenced sample was PBMCs, mostly from graft donor cells, obtained 180 days after TCRalphabeta/CD19-depleted stem cell transplant. The source is a boy younger than two who had a stem cell transplant for Wiskott-Aldrich syndrome, so the T cells may come from the graft donor. The chain is built from TRBV20-1 and TRBJ1-1; weak D call: TRBD1 (5 bases). Here the CDR3 DNA reads TGCAGTGCGCCATTTTTCGGGGCCAAGGACACTGAAGCTTTCTTT. This encodes CSAPFFGAKDTEAFF.